The text below deals with one T cell receptor (beta chain). The V and J ends lost 1 base and 0 bases respectively, with 7 bases between them. The length of the CDR3 is 15 residues. Germline lookup yields CDR1 MNHNS and CDR2 SASEGT. Profiled with immunoSEQ multiplex PCR; TCRdb holds only in-frame clones, not every one. The top ten clones hold more than 0.95% of a sample with some 2 million clones, approximately 94% of them seen once. The sample belongs to a study of shared clonotypes between healthy human individuals. Study background: The people who gave samples were a couple of women and a few men aged 18 to 49.

Naive CD8 populations comprised CD45RO-negative cells positively selected for CCR7, excluding terminally differentiated effector memory CD45RA+ cells. There were only Caucasian adults among the donors, and all lived in Nashville, Tennessee. The sequence derives from a man in his late teens or twenties in good health. V and J are TRBV6-1 and TRBJ1-3; perhaps TRBD1 as D (6 bases). Sequences were obtained from naive CD8+ T cells sorted from blood. CDR3 bases: TGTGCCAGCAGTGAAGAGGACAGCTCTGGAAACACCATATATTTT. Protein sequence: CASSEEDSSGNTIYF.